The 18 T cell receptor beta chains presented below share a single source sample, sequenced in a study of cytomegalovirus exposure and HLA in healthy donors. Primers included in the PCR were 60 Vbeta and 13 Jbeta primers. The protocol was immunoSEQ multiplex PCR, while the TCRdb copy is restricted to in-frame clones and leaves out a portion. The sample lists approximately 180,000 clones, 70% to 85% seen once, with 2% to 3% in the top ten. Sample: PBMCs. All receptors derive from a human donor in good health.

V gene TRBV10-2 combines with J gene TRBJ1-5, with TRBD1 matching 7 bases. Looked up from germline, CDR1 is WSHSY and CDR2 is SAAADI. V was pared by 6 bases and J by 1 base, with 9 bases of the junction left unmatched. The CDR3 has 16 amino acids. The CDR3 reads CASSDAGQRSNQPQHF. The CDR3 bases are TGCGCCAGCAGCGACGCGGGACAGAGAAGCAATCAGCCCCAGCATTTT.

This chain connects TRBV11-3 to TRBJ1-5, with 9 bases fitting TRBD1. This CDR3 has 17 residues. Germline-derived CDR1 and CDR2 are SGHNT and YENEEA. V trimming: 2 bases; J trimming: 9 bases; junction bases outside the gene matches: 14. CDR3 region: CASSLPTGGFLVRPQHF. Here the CDR3 DNA reads TGTGCCAGCAGCTTACCTACAGGGGGCTTTTTAGTTAGGCCCCAGCATTTT. Full variable domain (rest looked up from reference TRBV11-3 and TRBJ1-5): EAGVVQSPRYKIIEKKQPVAFWCNPISGHNTLYWYLQNLGQGPELLIRYENEEAVDDSQLPKDRFSAERLKGVDSTLKIQPAELGDSAVYLCASSLPTGGFLVRPQHFGDGTRLSIL.

CDR3 loop: CASSASGGYTDTQYF. DNA for the CDR3: TGTGCCAGCAGCGCTAGCGGGGGATACACAGATACGCAGTATTTT. The chain uses TRBV7-9 and TRBJ2-3; TRBD2 matches at 10 bases. With 5 bases clipped from V and 2 bases from J, the junction kept 4 bases outside the gene matches. Germline CDR1 is SEHNR and CDR2 is FQNEAQ (reference sequence). The CDR3 is made up of 15 amino acids. The whole variable domain, remainder taken from reference TRBV7-9 and TRBJ2-3, is DTGVSQNPRHKITKRGQNVTFRCDPISEHNRLYWYRQTLGQGPEFLTYFQNEAQLEKSRLLSDRFSAERPKGSFSTLEIQRTEQGDSAMYLCASSASGGYTDTQYFGPGTRLTVL.

V is TRBV15 and J is TRBJ1-6; D is ambiguous. Looked up from germline, CDR1 is LNHNV and CDR2 is YYDKDF (reference sequence). Trimming stripped 0 bases from V and 7 bases from J, with 16 bases between. This CDR3 has 17 amino acids. The CDR3 here is CATSRDKSIAKNSPLHF. The CDR3 DNA reads TGTGCCACCAGCAGAGATAAGAGTATCGCTAAAAATTCACCCCTCCACTTT.

This clone was recorded a few times. The chain combines TRBV29-1 with TRBJ1-2; D is unresolved. Germline V gene sequence: CDR1 SQVTM, CDR2 ANQGSEA. The CDR3 runs to 13 residues. Trimming took 6 bases from V and 8 from J, leaving 19 bases between them. The CDR3 loop reads CSVSPGRREGYTF. The CDR3 DNA reads as TGCAGCGTCTCTCCCGGTCGCCGGGAGGGCTACACCTTC.

This clone was seen just once. The V gene is TRBV6-5, the J gene TRBJ2-5, with TRBD2 identical over 12 bases. Germline V gene lookup returns CDR1 MNHEY and CDR2 SVGAGI. V lost 6 bases, J lost 2 bases, and 4 bases stayed unmatched. CDR3 size: 15 residues. The CDR3 bases are TGTGCCAGCAGACCCCTAGCGGGGGGGCAAGAGACCCAGTACTTC. Translating it yields CASRPLAGGQETQYF.

This clone was seen more than once but under ten times. The rearrangement joins TRBV7-2 to TRBJ2-7; D perhaps matches TRBD2 (6 bases). Between the trimmed V and J ends, which lost 1 base and 0 bases, there was a span of 13 bases. The V gene's germline CDR1 is SGHTA and CDR2 FQGNSA. The CDR3 is 16 amino acids. The CDR3 DNA reads TGTGCCAGCAGCTTAGGTGCGGGACGGACCTCCTACGAGCAGTACTTC. It encodes CASSLGAGRTSYEQYF. Supplemented by reference TRBV7-2 and TRBJ2-7, the full variable domain reads GAGVSQSPSNKVTEKGKDVELRCDPISGHTALYWYRQSLGQGLEFLIYFQGNSAPDKSGLPSDRFSAERTGGSVSTLTIQRTQQEDSAVYLCASSLGAGRTSYEQYFGPGTRLTVT.

This clone occurred once. The chain joins TRBV10-1 to TRBJ1-6; the match to TRBD1 covers 10 bases. Germline V gene data show CDR1 as WNHNN and CDR2 as SYGVQD (reference sequence). J was trimmed by 6 bases and V by 4 bases; bases with no gene match: 0. CDR3 length equals 14 residues. The CDR3 DNA sequence: TGCGCCAGCAGTGGGACAGGGGGTAATTCACCCCTCCACTTT. Residues: CASSGTGGNSPLHF.

This chain uses TRBV25-1 with TRBJ2-1; perhaps TRBD2 as D (5 bases). The CDR3 runs to 14 residues. Germline V lookup: CDR1 MGHDK, CDR2 SYGVNS. V lost 4 bases and J lost 4, with 11 bases in between. As DNA, the CDR3 is TGTGCCAGCAGTGTCCCCGGACTTTACAATGAGCAGTTCTTC. Amino acids: CASSVPGLYNEQFF.

This clone was observed once. CDR3 protein: CASSLGAGSYNSPLHF. As DNA, the CDR3 is TGTGCCAGCAGCTTGGGGGCAGGATCTTATAATTCACCCCTCCACTTT. J is TRBJ1-6 and V is TRBV5-4; unclear D gene. The germline V gene encodes CDR1 SGHNT and CDR2 YYREEE (reference sequence). V lost 0 bases to trimming and J lost 4 bases, with 11 bases between them. This CDR3 comprises 16 residues.

The rearrangement joins TRBV6-5 to TRBJ1-2; no clear D. Germline V gene lookup returns CDR1 MNHEY and CDR2 SVGAGI. The CDR3 has 13 amino acids. Trimming left V 7 bases short and J 10 bases short, with 19 bases between. The CDR3 DNA follows: TGTGCCAGCACATCCCACCCCTCAGTTGTCTACACCTTC. Amino acids: CASTSHPSVVYTF.

CDR3 coding DNA: TGTGCCAGCAGCTTGCCGTCGGGGGTCGACACAGATACGCAGTATTTT. The encoded protein is CASSLPSGVDTDTQYF. This chain connects TRBV11-2 to TRBJ2-3; tentative D call: TRBD2 (6 bases). From germline, CDR1 is SGHAT and CDR2 FQNNGV. CDR3 size: 16 residues. The V end lost 3 bases, the J end lost 2 bases, and 15 bases lay between the germline ends.

The chain employs TRBV11-2 and TRBJ1-1; D not certain. Germline CDR1 SGHAT, CDR2 FQNNGV. Trimming removed 4 bases at V and 0 bases at J, with 15 bases between. The CDR3 extends over 16 amino acids. As DNA, the CDR3 is TGTGCCAGCAGCTGGCCGGGGAGGGTAATGAACACTGAAGCTTTCTTT. This gives the protein CASSWPGRVMNTEAFF. Looking up the rest from reference TRBV11-2 and TRBJ1-1 gives the full variable domain: EAGVAQSPRYKIIEKRQSVAFWCNPISGHATLYWYQQILGQGPKLLIQFQNNGVVDDSQLPKDRFSAERLKGVDSTLKIQPAKLEDSAVYLCASSWPGRVMNTEAFFGQGTRLTVV.

The V call is TRBV27, the J call TRBJ2-7; tentative D call: TRBD1 (6 bases). The CDR3 is 15 amino acids. Germline lookup yields CDR1 MNHEY and CDR2 SMNVEV (reference sequence). V lost 5 bases and J lost 0, with 14 bases in between. CDR3 sequence reads: CASSQTGFSSYEQYF. In nucleotides, the CDR3 is TGTGCCAGCAGTCAAACAGGGTTCAGCTCCTACGAGCAGTACTTC.

This rearrangement joins TRBV5-8 to TRBJ1-4; D remains unclear. The V and J ends lost 5 bases and 0 bases respectively, with 11 bases between them. Looked up from germline, CDR1 is SGHTS and CDR2 is YDEGEE. The CDR3 spans 15 residues. The CDR3 region has the DNA TGTGCCAGCAGTTTCCGGGTAGCAACTAATGAAAAACTGTTTTTT. Protein: CASSFRVATNEKLFF.

V and J are TRBV4-1 and TRBJ1-2, with D tentatively TRBD1 (6 bases). Germline CDR1 reads MGHRA; CDR2 reads YSYEKL. The ends were cut back, 0 bases at V and 3 bases at J, with 14 bases in the middle. The CDR3 length is 16 residues. CDR3 loop: CASSQDPSGTHYGYTF. Here the CDR3 DNA reads TGCGCCAGCAGCCAAGATCCCTCTGGGACACACTATGGCTACACCTTC.

In its sample, this clone was seen a few times. The rearrangement joins TRBV14 to TRBJ1-3; D not certain. The CDR3 totals 12 residues. V was pared by 4 bases and J by 6 bases, with 7 bases between. Germline V gene data show CDR1 as SGHDN and CDR2 as FVKESK. The DNA for the CDR3 is TGTGCCAGCAGCCTTGTTCAAAACACCATATATTTT. This sequence encodes CASSLVQNTIYF.

The chain carries TRBV11-2 and TRBJ1-1, with no clear D. Germline V gene lookup returns CDR1 SGHAT and CDR2 FQNNGV. Trimming took 5 bases from V and 7 from J, leaving 14 bases between them. The CDR3 consists of 13 residues. CDR3 amino acids: CASSPRLGSEAFF. The CDR3, as DNA: TGTGCCAGCAGCCCAAGACTGGGGAGTGAAGCTTTCTTT.